A single sample gave rise to the 21 T cell receptor beta chains below, sequenced in a study of regulatory T cells in long-lasting Graves disease. Time point of the sample: newly diagnosed GD, antithyroid drugs for less than 3 months. Extracted PBMC RNA gave rise to the TCR library. In building TCR beta libraries, iRepertoire HTBI primers were used together with Arm-PCR of CDR3 regions. TCRdb used MiXCR to reprocess the multiplex PCR reads, holding one entry per CDR3 protein. The data show around 500,000 distinct CDR3 sequences, about 16% seen once. The same data also contributed to another study, on T cells in Graves' hyperthyroidism and ophthalmopathy.

The sample was peripheral blood mononuclear cells (PBMCs), taken at new diagnosis, from a patient treated with antithyroid drugs. These receptors were taken from a woman aged 40 to 65 with Graves disease.

This clonotype showed up just a few times. The chain links TRBV6-2 or TRBV6-3 to TRBJ1-1; D gene uncertain. The CDR3 is 13 amino acids. V gave up 6 bases and J gave up 1 base, with 9 bases separating them. CDR1 and CDR2 (germline): MNHEY, SVGEGT. CDR3 sequence (DNA): TGTGCCAGCAGGCAACAGCAGAACACTGAAGCTTTCTTT. It specifies CASRQQQNTEAFF.

This clonotype was seen more than once but under ten times. This chain connects TRBV6-1 to TRBJ2-1; 7 bases are shared with TRBD1. Per germline, CDR1 MNHNS and CDR2 SASEGT. The trim removed 6 bases at V and 3 bases at J, leaving 8 bases unmatched. The CDR3 totals 15 residues. Here the CDR3 reads CASSSIGGSYNEQFF. The DNA for the CDR3 is TGTGCCAGCAGCTCTATAGGGGGCAGCTACAATGAGCAGTTCTTC.

This clonotype came up many times. The chain has TRBV6-2 or TRBV6-3 and TRBJ2-1; no reliable D call. The CDR3 is 12 residues long. V lost 2 bases to trimming and J lost 6 bases, with 5 bases between them. Germline V CDR1 and CDR2: MNHEY, SVGEGT. The CDR3 sequence is CASSYAINEQFF. The CDR3 DNA follows: TGTGCCAGCAGTTACGCTATCAATGAGCAGTTCTTC.

As to this clonotype: A much larger clonotype is one base distant, so this may be a read error. This sequence joins TRBV12-3 or TRBV12-4 and TRBJ2-3; 11 bases are shared with TRBD2. Gene TRBJ2-7 matches the end of the DNA better, so the J call may be wrong. The CDR3 is 15 amino acids. The CDR3 nucleotides read TGTGCCAGCGATGGGACTAGCGGCGAAGAAAATGAGCAGTACTTC. Translating gives CASDGTSGEENEQYF.

In this sample, this clonotype turned up many times. The gene calls are TRBV18 and TRBJ2-7; a weak D match, TRBD2 (6 bases). Germline CDR1 and CDR2: KGHSH and LQKENI. The V end lost 6 bases, the J end lost 2 bases, and 14 bases lay between the germline ends. This CDR3 spans 14 amino acids. DNA of the CDR3: TGTGCCAGCTCCCGGGGGACCCAGACCTACGAGCAGTACTTC. This codes for CASSRGTQTYEQYF.

About this clonotype: A read error may be the cause here, since a much bigger clone is one base away. The CDR3 DNA follows: TGTGCCAGCAGTGAAGCGCGTGGCGGGAGTGAGCAGTTCTTC. As protein: CASSEARGGSEQFF. The V call is TRBV2, the J call TRBJ2-1; TRBD2 agrees at 7 bases. Looked up from germline, CDR1 is SNHLY and CDR2 is FYNNEI. Trimming at V came to 0 bases and at J to 9 bases, leaving 5 bases not matched to a gene. The CDR3 has 14 amino acids.

As to this clonotype: At one of its ends the junction is not consistent with the germline gene, which may arise from a read error. The V gene is TRBV11-2, the J gene TRBJ2-5, with 8 nucleotides matching TRBD1. The germline CDR1 and CDR2 sequences are SGHAT and FQNNGV. CDR3 length: 18 amino acids. CDR3 sequence (DNA): TGTGCCAGCAGCTTAAGGGGGCTCCCCGGGACAGGACAAGAGGCCCAGTACTTC. It yields the protein CASSLRGLPGTGQEAQYF.

There are many counts of this clonotype. The J gene is TRBJ1-5, the V gene TRBV12-3 or TRBV12-4, with D unresolved. V lost 5 bases to trimming and J lost 0 bases, with 8 bases between them. There are 14 residues in the CDR3. CDR3 DNA: TGTGCCAGCAGTCTCCGATCTAGCAATCAGCCCCAGCATTTT. Protein sequence: CASSLRSSNQPQHF.

This clonotype was detected a few times. The V gene is TRBV3-1, the J gene TRBJ2-1, with TRBD2 as a possible D gene (6 bases). Germline V gene data show CDR1 as LGHDT and CDR2 as YNNKEL (reference sequence). V lost 4 bases and J 4 bases, leaving 14 bases between the germline ends. CDR3 length: 15 residues. The CDR3 region is CASSRSPGDYNEQFF. The DNA for the CDR3 is TGTGCCAGCAGCCGTTCTCCGGGGGATTACAATGAGCAGTTCTTC.

A few counts support this clonotype. Germline and junction disagree at one end, which may indicate a read error. CDR3 nucleotide sequence: TGTGCCAGCACCCAGGGCCGAAATCGGCCCCAGCATTTT. It yields the protein CASTQGRNRPQHF. The chain employs TRBV12-3 or TRBV12-4 and TRBJ1-5, with D possibly being TRBD1 (5 bases). This CDR3 is built from 13 residues.

At least ten counts were recorded for this clonotype. CDR3 DNA sequence: TGCAGTGCTTCGGAGGAGAACTACAATGAGCAGTTCTTC. It is translated as CSASEENYNEQFF. J is TRBJ2-1 and V is TRBV20-1, with TRBD2 as a possible D gene (5 bases). CDR1 is DFQATT, CDR2 SNEGSKA, per germline (reference sequence). The CDR3 length is 13 residues. V was trimmed by 5 bases and J by 3 bases, leaving 11 bases between them.

This clonotype was counted only a few times. The chain links TRBV15 to TRBJ1-2, with 9 bases aligning to TRBD1. V lost 6 bases to trimming and J lost 0 bases; unmatched junction nucleotides: 5. The CDR3 covers 15 residues. Looked up from germline, CDR1 is LNHNV and CDR2 is YYDKDF (reference sequence). The CDR3 nucleotides read TGTGCCACCAGAACGGGACAGGGATCTAACTATGGCTACACCTTC. Protein sequence: CATRTGQGSNYGYTF.

In this sample, this clonotype turned up a few times. The chain employs TRBV7-3 and TRBJ1-1, with D uncertain. The germline CDR1 and CDR2 sequences are SGHTA and FQGTGA. This CDR3 has 13 amino acids. The V and J ends lost 5 bases and 0 bases respectively, with 7 bases between them. DNA for the CDR3: TGTGCCAGCAGCACGCAAGTGAACACTGAAGCTTTCTTT. It codes for CASSTQVNTEAFF.

This clonotype was detected only a few times. V is TRBV15 and J is TRBJ1-4; 7 nucleotides align to TRBD1. The CDR3 runs 16 residues. The junction had 5 bases not matched to a gene; V was cut back by 4 bases and J by 0 bases. Germline CDR1 and CDR2: LNHNV and YYDKDF (reference sequence). The CDR3 here is CATSKDRPTTNEKLFF. CDR3 nucleotide sequence: TGTGCCACCAGCAAGGACAGGCCAACAACTAATGAAAAACTGTTTTTT.

The chain joins TRBV28 to TRBJ1-5; 11 bases agree with TRBD1. The germline V gene encodes CDR1 MDHEN and CDR2 SYDVKM. The CDR3 runs to 17 residues. V trimming: 6 bases; J trimming: 7 bases; junction bases outside the gene matches: 14. The CDR3 bases are TGTGCCAGCAGGGATGCCGGGACAGGGGGGATGAAGCAGCCCCAGCATTTT. As protein: CASRDAGTGGMKQPQHF.

This clonotype was seen repeatedly, ten times or more. The CDR3 loop reads CASRDRGGQETQYF. CDR3 nucleotide sequence: TGTGCCAGCAGAGACAGGGGTGGACAAGAGACCCAGTACTTC. The chain links TRBV27 to TRBJ2-5; TRBD1 matches 8 bases. The CDR3 extends over 14 amino acids. The germline gives CDR1 MNHEY, CDR2 SMNVEV (reference sequence). After removal of 6 bases from V and 2 bases from J, the junction contained 5 bases not matched to a gene.

The table lists this clonotype with many counts. This chain connects TRBV12-3 or TRBV12-4 to TRBJ2-5; TRBD2 matches 7 bases. The CDR3 is 14 amino acids. The V and J ends lost 6 bases and 4 bases, in that order; junction bases with no gene match: 8. Here the CDR3 DNA reads TGTGCCAGCAGGGGAGGAGCGGGGAGAGAGACCCAGTACTTC. Its protein product is CASRGGAGRETQYF.

This clonotype was counted many times. The V call is TRBV27, the J call TRBJ1-1, with D unresolved. Germline-derived CDR1 and CDR2 are MNHEY and SMNVEV (reference sequence). This CDR3 spans 13 amino acids. The ends were cut back, 3 bases at V and 4 bases at J, with 9 bases in the middle. For the CDR3, the DNA is TGTGCCAGCAGTTTCGGTCAGCGCACTGAAGCTTTCTTT. Protein sequence: CASSFGQRTEAFF.

A few counts support this clonotype. The DNA of the CDR3 is TGTGCCAGCAGTGAATATGGTGGGGTAACCTATGGCTACACCTTC. Its protein product is CASSEYGGVTYGYTF. V gene TRBV11-2 combines with J gene TRBJ1-2; D is uncertain. V was cut by 6 bases and J by 4 bases, with 18 bases left in between. Germline V gene sequence: CDR1 SGHAT, CDR2 FQNNGV. CDR3 length: 15 residues.

This clonotype came up many times. The chain joins TRBV12-3 or TRBV12-4 to TRBJ2-3; 11 nucleotides line up with TRBD2. The V and J ends lost 6 bases and 4 bases, in that order; junction bases with no gene match: 15. The CDR3 is 18 amino acids. CDR3 DNA: TGTGCCAGCAGGGTAGGGGGTCGACTAGCGGGGAGTTCAGATACGCAGTATTTT. Protein product: CASRVGGRLAGSSDTQYF.

This clonotype was detected many times. The rearrangement uses TRBV12-3 or TRBV12-4 and TRBJ1-2; D is ambiguous. There are 12 residues in the CDR3. Trimming removed 5 bases from V and 7 bases from J, with 11 bases in between. The CDR3 region is CASSLGYGGYTF. CDR3 coding DNA: TGTGCCAGCAGTCTCGGCTACGGTGGCTACACCTTC.